One and the same sample provided the 9 T cell receptor beta chains below, sequenced in a study of blood T cells in healthy people across ages. It was with a sample-barcoded 5' primer and a J-beta primer mix that a second PCR of roughly 7 to 12 cycles was run. TCRdb itself ran the 5' RACE reads through MiXCR, one entry per CDR3 protein. The sample carries hundreds of thousands of distinct CDR3 sequences, about 56% recorded once. The specimen sequenced was blood. Receptors originate from a man aged 40-49 years in good health.

A few counts support this clonotype. The chain couples TRBV27 to TRBJ1-2, with D possibly TRBD1 on 5 matching bases. Looked up from germline, CDR1 is MNHEY and CDR2 is SMNVEV (reference sequence). V lost 7 bases to trimming and J lost 5 bases, with 17 bases between them. CDR3 length: 14 amino acids. The CDR3 reads CASTDAGRGYGYTF. DNA for the CDR3: TGTGCCAGCACAGACGCGGGACGAGGGTATGGCTACACCTTC.

As regards this clonotype: This clone may be a read error of a much larger clone one base away. The chain's CDR3 is CASSVGRDSYEQYF. The DNA for the CDR3 is TGTGCCAGCAGCGTTGGTAGGGATTCCTACGAGCAGTACTTC. This chain connects TRBV7-8 to TRBJ2-7; no clear D gene. Deletions cut 5 bases from V and 1 base from J, with 12 bases between. Germline values: CDR1 SGHVS, CDR2 FQNEAQ. This CDR3 has 14 amino acids.

This clonotype showed up just a few times. The rearrangement uses TRBV7-8 and TRBJ2-1, with 13 positions matching TRBD2. Trimming removed 5 bases from V and 2 bases from J; junction bases left unmatched: 3. Per the germline V gene, CDR1 is SGHVS and CDR2 is FQNEAQ. The CDR3 covers 16 residues. For the CDR3, the DNA is TGTGCCAGCAGCGCCGGGACTAGCGGGACCTACAATGAGCAGTTCTTC. It codes for CASSAGTSGTYNEQFF.

This rearrangement joins TRBV7-3 to TRBJ2-1, with D possibly being TRBD1 (6 bases). The CDR3 is 15 amino acids. Germline-derived CDR1 and CDR2 are SGHTA and FQGTGA. V was trimmed by 5 bases and J by 3 bases, leaving 14 bases between them. The CDR3 nucleotides read TGTGCCAGCAGCCGCGGACAGATCTTCTACAATGAGCAGTTCTTC. Its translation is CASSRGQIFYNEQFF.

J is TRBJ1-2 and V is TRBV6-4, with D possibly TRBD1 on 5 matching bases. This CDR3 comprises 15 residues. In germline, CDR1 is MRHNA, CDR2 SNTAGT. Trimming cost V 3 bases and J 6 bases, with 17 bases left between them. The CDR3 bases are TGTGCCAGCAGTGAAGTCGGCCAGGGAGGCGATGGCTACACCTTC. It codes for CASSEVGQGGDGYTF.

This clonotype was recorded at least ten times. This chain connects TRBV10-3 to TRBJ2-3; D is unclear. The CDR3 totals 14 residues. V lost 7 bases to trimming and J lost 2 bases, with 13 bases between them. CDR1 is ENHRY and CDR2 is SYGVKD in the germline V gene. CDR3 sequence: CAITSIANTDTQYF. Written as DNA, the CDR3 is TGTGCCATCACGTCTATCGCGAACACAGATACGCAGTATTTT.

This clonotype showed up just a few times. This chain links TRBV10-3 with TRBJ2-7; D remains unclear. CDR3 length equals 14 residues. Trimming shortened V by 2 bases and J by 5 bases, and 13 bases separated the two germline ends. The germline V gene has CDR1 ENHRY and CDR2 SYGVKD. The CDR3 sequence is CAISEAPRPHEQYF. The CDR3 DNA follows: TGTGCCATCAGTGAGGCCCCACGGCCCCACGAGCAGTACTTC.

A few counts support this clonotype. The chain combines TRBV20-1 with TRBJ2-6, with TRBD2 identical over 11 bases. The CDR3 has 16 residues. The germline V gene has CDR1 DFQATT and CDR2 SNEGSKA (reference sequence). With 3 bases clipped from V and 1 base from J, the junction kept 2 bases outside the gene matches. The CDR3 DNA is TGCAGTGCTAGGACTAGCGGGACGTCTGGGGCCAACGTCCTGACTTTC. It specifies CSARTSGTSGANVLTF.

This clonotype was counted many times. The chain couples TRBV4-2 to TRBJ2-6; D remains unclear. V was shortened by 1 base and J by 2 bases, with 15 bases between the two germline ends. Germline CDR1 and CDR2: LGHNA and YNFKEQ. The CDR3 runs to 18 residues. The CDR3 spells CASSQVAHGGTGANVLTF. The CDR3 DNA follows: TGTGCCAGCAGCCAAGTTGCCCATGGTGGTACTGGGGCCAACGTCCTGACTTTC.